These 18 T cell receptor beta chains originate from one sample sequenced in a study of cytomegalovirus exposure and HLA in healthy donors. Amplification used 60 Vbeta primers and 13 Jbeta primers. The method was immunoSEQ multiplex PCR; TCRdb's version includes in-frame clones alone and lacks a portion of them. Of about 120,000 clones listed, 55% to 75% were seen once; the top ten hold just over 8%. Specimen: PBMCs. The source is a woman aged 35 to 49 in good health and CMV-seropositive.

The chain has TRBV6-6 and TRBJ1-1; TRBD1 might be the D (6 bases). The CDR3 covers 14 residues. V was trimmed by 7 bases and J by 3 bases, leaving 15 bases between them. CDR1 and CDR2 from the germline V gene are MNHNY and SVGAGI (reference sequence). The CDR3 sequence: CASILQGYDTEAFF. The CDR3 coding sequence is TGTGCCAGCATCTTACAGGGATACGACACTGAAGCTTTCTTT.

The chain carries TRBV18 and TRBJ1-6; 10 bases agree with TRBD1. The CDR3 spans 16 residues. Germline V lookup: CDR1 KGHSH, CDR2 LQKENI. Trimming cost V 0 bases and J 8 bases; bases outside gene matches: 4. CDR3 residues: CASSPPRQGAHSPLHF. CDR3 DNA sequence: TGTGCCAGCTCACCACCGAGACAGGGGGCGCATTCACCCCTCCACTTT.

This chain joins TRBV9 and TRBJ1-1, with D perhaps matching TRBD1 (5 bases). The ends were cut back, 4 bases at V and 0 bases at J, with 13 bases in the middle. CDR1 is SGDLS, CDR2 YYNGEE, per germline. The CDR3 covers 15 residues. For the CDR3, the DNA is TGTGCCAGCAGCCTCATGACAGACTTGAACACTGAAGCTTTCTTT. This gives the protein CASSLMTDLNTEAFF.

This clone appeared a few times. The chain couples TRBV29-1 to TRBJ2-3; a weak D match, TRBD1 (5 bases). Germline CDR1 and CDR2: SQVTM and ANQGSEA. The CDR3 spans 12 residues. Trimming took 3 bases from V and 6 from J, leaving 10 bases between them. The CDR3 loop reads CSVETPGDTQYF. Here the CDR3 DNA reads TGCAGCGTTGAGACCCCAGGGGATACGCAGTATTTT.

The chain joins TRBV2 to TRBJ1-4; 10 bases match TRBD1. CDR3 size: 15 residues. Trimming at V came to 6 bases and at J to 6 bases, leaving 7 bases not matched to a gene. CDR1 and CDR2 from the germline V gene are SNHLY and FYNNEI. In DNA, the CDR3 is TGTGCCAGCAGCGACAGGGGGCAGGAGGATGAAAAACTGTTTTTT. It specifies CASSDRGQEDEKLFF.

The chain is built from TRBV7-2 and TRBJ1-2; 7 bases align to TRBD1. V lost 7 bases, J lost 3 bases, and 8 bases stayed unmatched. Germline values: CDR1 SGHTA, CDR2 FQGNSA. The CDR3 runs 14 residues. This chain's CDR3 is CASTQGGIDYGYTF. The CDR3 bases are TGTGCCAGCACCCAGGGGGGAATAGACTATGGCTACACCTTC.

V gene TRBV7-2 combines with J gene TRBJ2-7; TRBD2 aligns across 13 bases. The CDR3 contains 17 residues. Germline V gene sequence: CDR1 SGHTA, CDR2 FQGNSA. With 6 bases clipped from V and 0 bases from J, the junction kept 8 bases outside the gene matches. CDR3 amino acids: CASSRGLAGDFSYEQYF. CDR3 nucleotide sequence: TGTGCCAGCAGTCGCGGACTAGCGGGGGATTTCTCCTACGAGCAGTACTTC.

This clone was detected a few times. V and J are TRBV27 and TRBJ1-1; unclear D gene. The CDR3 spans 13 residues. Germline assignment: CDR1 MNHEY and CDR2 SMNVEV (reference sequence). V dropped 7 bases and J dropped 7 bases, with 16 bases sitting between them. CDR3 DNA: TGTGCCAGCAACGGACTACCAGGCGGTGAAGCTTTCTTT. This sequence encodes CASNGLPGGEAFF.

The CDR3 DNA follows: TGTGCCAGCAGCTTGGACCCGGGACTCTCATTTGGCTACACCTTC. This translates into CASSLDPGLSFGYTF. The genes are TRBV11-2 and TRBJ1-2, with D perhaps matching TRBD1 (5 bases). The CDR3 runs to 15 residues. Germline V lookup: CDR1 SGHAT, CDR2 FQNNGV. Deletions cut 3 bases from V and 7 bases from J, with 18 bases between.

The chain recombines TRBV2 with TRBJ1-2; 7 nucleotides line up with TRBD1. This CDR3 has 16 amino acids. The V gene's germline CDR1 is SNHLY and CDR2 FYNNEI. The V gene end was trimmed by 7 bases and the J gene end by 6 bases; junction bases not matched to a gene: 17. CDR3 sequence: CASNRDSLWGVDGYTF. CDR3 in DNA: TGTGCCAGCAACCGGGACAGCCTATGGGGTGTAGATGGCTACACCTTC.

This chain uses TRBV4-3 with TRBJ2-1, with D maybe TRBD1 (6 bases). Germline V CDR1 and CDR2: LGHNA, YSLEER. This CDR3 region has 16 residues. V shed 0 bases and J shed 7 bases, with 16 bases lying between them. CDR3 DNA sequence: TGCGCCAGCAGCCAAGAGGGAATAGGGGGTGGTAATGAGCAGTTCTTC. Its translation is CASSQEGIGGGNEQFF.

V usage is TRBV5-8 and J usage is TRBJ1-1; 8 bases are a match to TRBD1. Germline values: CDR1 SGHTS, CDR2 YDEGEE. With 0 bases clipped from V and 2 bases from J, the junction kept 3 bases outside the gene matches. CDR3 length: 15 residues. The CDR3 DNA sequence: TGTGCCAGCAGCTTGGCTGGACAGGGTAACACTGAAGCTTTCTTT. Amino acids: CASSLAGQGNTEAFF.

The genes are TRBV2 and TRBJ2-3, with D possibly matching TRBD2 (6 bases). With 8 bases removed from V and 6 bases from J, the gap between germline ends came to 15 bases. From germline, CDR1 is SNHLY and CDR2 FYNNEI. The CDR3 loop spans 13 amino acids. The CDR3 loop reads CASEQGGGDTQYF. DNA of the CDR3: TGTGCCAGCGAGCAGGGTGGAGGGGATACGCAGTATTTT.

The CDR3 DNA reads as TGTGCCAGTAGTATGACTAGCGGGGGCCTCTACGAGCAGTACTTC. Protein product: CASSMTSGGLYEQYF. This sequence joins TRBV19 and TRBJ2-7; TRBD2 matches 12 bases. CDR3 length: 15 amino acids. In germline, CDR1 is LNHDA, CDR2 SQIVND (reference sequence). V was clipped by 3 bases and J by 3 bases; unmatched bases: 3.

This clone was seen a few times. The rearrangement joins TRBV6-5 to TRBJ1-4; 9 positions agree with TRBD1. Trimming at V came to 2 bases and at J to 8 bases, leaving 9 bases not matched to a gene. There are 16 residues in the CDR3. The germline gives CDR1 MNHEY, CDR2 SVGAGI. The DNA for the CDR3 is TGTGCCAGCAGTTACACCTACAGGGGGCGGGAGGAAAAACTGTTTTTT. Residues: CASSYTYRGREEKLFF.

The chain links TRBV27 to TRBJ2-7; a possible D gene is TRBD1 (6 bases). Germline V gene lookup returns CDR1 MNHEY and CDR2 SMNVEV (reference sequence). The CDR3 is 12 residues long. Trimming left V 5 bases short and J 9 bases short, with 14 bases between. DNA for the CDR3: TGTGCCAGCAGTCGGGACACCACCGGGCAGTACTTC. Its translation: CASSRDTTGQYF.

J is TRBJ2-3 and V is TRBV28; D perhaps matches TRBD2 (6 bases). Per the germline V gene, CDR1 is MDHEN and CDR2 is SYDVKM. CDR3 length equals 14 residues. V was cut by 6 bases and J by 5 bases, with 15 bases left in between. The CDR3 sequence is CASRSTMRGDTQYF. DNA of the CDR3: TGTGCCAGCAGGAGCACGATGCGGGGAGATACGCAGTATTTT.

This rearrangement joins TRBV4-2 to TRBJ2-1, with a weak D call TRBD1 (6 bases). V was cut by 1 base and J by 1 base, with 11 bases left in between. Germline V lookup: CDR1 LGHNA, CDR2 YNFKEQ. CDR3 length: 16 amino acids. This CDR3 is CASSQGDRQSYNEQFF. Written as DNA, the CDR3 is TGTGCCAGCAGCCAAGGAGACAGGCAATCCTACAATGAGCAGTTCTTC.